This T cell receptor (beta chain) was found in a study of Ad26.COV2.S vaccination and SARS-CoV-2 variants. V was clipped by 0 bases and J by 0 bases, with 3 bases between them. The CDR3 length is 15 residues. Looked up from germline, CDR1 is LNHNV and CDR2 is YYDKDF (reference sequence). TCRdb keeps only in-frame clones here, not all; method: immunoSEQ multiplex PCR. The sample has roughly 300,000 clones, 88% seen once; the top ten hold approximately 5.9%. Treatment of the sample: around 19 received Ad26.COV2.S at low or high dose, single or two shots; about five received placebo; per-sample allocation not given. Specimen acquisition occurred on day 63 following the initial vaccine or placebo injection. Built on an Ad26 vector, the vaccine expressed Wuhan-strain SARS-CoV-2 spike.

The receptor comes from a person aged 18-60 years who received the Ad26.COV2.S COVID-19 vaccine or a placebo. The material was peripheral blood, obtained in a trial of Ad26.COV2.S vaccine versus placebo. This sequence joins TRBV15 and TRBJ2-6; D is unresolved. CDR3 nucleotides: TGTGCCACCAGCAGAGACAACTCTGGGGCCAACGTCCTGACTTTC. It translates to CATSRDNSGANVLTF. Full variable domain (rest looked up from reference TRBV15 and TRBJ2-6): DAMVIQNPRYQVTQFGKPVTLSCSQTLNHNVMYWYQQKSSQAPKLLFHYYDKDFNNEADTPDNFQSRRPNTSFCFLDIRSPGLGDTAMYLCATSRDNSGANVLTFGAGSRLTVL.